A single T cell receptor (beta chain) is shown here with its context. The antigen is not known. The sample is drawn from a study of beta chain features in type 1 diabetes. Study-wide results and limits: Naive, central memory and regulatory TCRB repertoires appeared more similar among patients than healthy donors.

The sequenced template was cDNA made from the entire isolated RNA. Sequencing was performed with immunoSEQ multiplex PCR; in TCRdb, only in-frame clones are kept and a portion is missing. The sample carries fewer than 550,000 clones, roughly 11% recorded once. CDR3 size: 15 residues. The junction had 11 bases not matched to a gene; V was cut back by 4 bases and J by 5 bases. Per germline, CDR1 SGHNT and CDR2 YYREEE (reference sequence). V and J are TRBV5-4 and TRBJ1-1, with 7 nucleotides matching TRBD1. The clonotype originates from a woman between 18 and 29 years old in good health. Sequenced sample: naive CD4+ T cells from blood. The CDR3 bases are TGTGCCAGCAGCGCGACAGGGCAGGGTTGGACTGAAGCTTTCTTT. Its translation: CASSATGQGWTEAFF.